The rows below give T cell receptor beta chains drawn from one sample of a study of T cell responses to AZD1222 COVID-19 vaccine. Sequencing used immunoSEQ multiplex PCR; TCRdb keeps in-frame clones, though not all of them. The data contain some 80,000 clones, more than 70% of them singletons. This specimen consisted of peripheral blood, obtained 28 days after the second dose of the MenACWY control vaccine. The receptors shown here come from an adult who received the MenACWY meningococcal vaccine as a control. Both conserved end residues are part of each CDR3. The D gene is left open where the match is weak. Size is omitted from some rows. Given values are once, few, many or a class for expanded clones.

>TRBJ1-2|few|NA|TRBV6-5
TGTGCCACCCTTATCGTTATAACACAATCGGATGGCTACACCTTC
CATLIVITQSDGYTF
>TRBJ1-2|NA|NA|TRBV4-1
TGCGCCAGCAGCCCAGAAGTAAGAACCTATGGCTACACCTTC
CASSPEVRTYGYTF
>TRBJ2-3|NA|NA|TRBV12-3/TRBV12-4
TGTGCCAGCAGTTTCAGGACAGATACGCAGTATTTT
CASSFRTDTQYF
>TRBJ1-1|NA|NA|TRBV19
TGTGCCAGTAGTGAGGGGGTAAACACTGAAGCTTTCTTT
CASSEGVNTEAFF
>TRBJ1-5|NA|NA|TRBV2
TGTGCCAGCAGTGGGAGTCAGCCCCAGCATTTT
CASSGSQPQHF
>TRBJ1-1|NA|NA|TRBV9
TGTGCCAGCAGCGTTTCCCCCAGCATGAACACTGAAGCTTTCTTT
CASSVSPSMNTEAFF
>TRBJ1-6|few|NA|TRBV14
TGTGCCAGCAGCCAAGGACTGAACAATTCACCCCTCCACTTT
CASSQGLNNSPLHF
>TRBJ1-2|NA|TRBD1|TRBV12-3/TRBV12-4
TGTGCCAGCAAGCAGGGGGCGTTTCAGGGCTACACCTTC
CASKQGAFQGYTF
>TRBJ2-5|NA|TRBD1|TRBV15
TGTGCCACCAGCAGACAGGGGGCGATTGGAGAGACCCAGTACTTC
CATSRQGAIGETQYF
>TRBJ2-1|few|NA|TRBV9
TGTGCCAGCAGCCCCGGCGTACGTGTCTCTGAGCAGTTCTTC
CASSPGVRVSEQFF
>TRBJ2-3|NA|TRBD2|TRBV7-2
TGTGCCAGCAGCGTCCGACTAGCGGGGGTGACAGATACGCAGTATTTT
CASSVRLAGVTDTQYF
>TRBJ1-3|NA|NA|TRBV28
TGTGCCAGCAGGGAATCAGGGTTCTCTGGAAACACCATATATTTT
CASRESGFSGNTIYF
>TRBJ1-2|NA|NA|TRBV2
TGTGCCAGCAGTGAAAATCCCGGGACGGGCGATGGCTACACCTTC
CASSENPGTGDGYTF
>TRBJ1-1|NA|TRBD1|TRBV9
TGTGCCAGCAGCGGGGATCGCGGGACAGGGGGCCGAGCGGGGACTGAAGCTTTCTTT
CASSGDRGTGGRAGTEAFF
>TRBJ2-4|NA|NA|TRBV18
TGTGCCAGCTCACCTCCTCGGGCAGGTAGAAACATTCAGTACTTC
CASSPPRAGRNIQYF
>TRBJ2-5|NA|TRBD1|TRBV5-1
TGCGCCAGCAGCTTGGGATGGGACAGGGGAATCCAAGAGACCCAGTACTTC
CASSLGWDRGIQETQYF
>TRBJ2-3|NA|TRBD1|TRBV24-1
TGTGCCACCAGTGGGCTGGACAGGGCCTTAGATACGCAGTATTTT
CATSGLDRALDTQYF
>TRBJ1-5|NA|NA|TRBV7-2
TGTGCCAGCAGCTTAGTACCCGGGCAGGGCATAGGTAGCAATCAGCCCCAGCATTTT
CASSLVPGQGIGSNQPQHF
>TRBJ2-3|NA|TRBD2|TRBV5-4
TGTGCCAGCAGCTTGGGGACTAGCGGCCCTGATACGCAGTATTTT
CASSLGTSGPDTQYF
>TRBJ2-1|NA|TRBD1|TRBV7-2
TGTGCCAGCAGCTTTCTACTTCCGGGACAGGGTGACAATGAGCAGTTCTTC
CASSFLLPGQGDNEQFF
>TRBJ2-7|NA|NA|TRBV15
TGTGCCACCAGCAGAGCCGGGACTCCTTCCTACGAGCAGTACTTC
CATSRAGTPSYEQYF
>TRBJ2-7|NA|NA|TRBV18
TGTGCCAGCTCATCTGGAGCCTCCTACGAGCAGTACTTC
CASSSGASYEQYF
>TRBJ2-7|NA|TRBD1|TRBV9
TGTGCCAGCAGCCCTGGACAGGGTACCTACGAGCAGTACTTC
CASSPGQGTYEQYF
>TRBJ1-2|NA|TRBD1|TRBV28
TGTGCCAGCAGTTTAATTGATTCTCTCGAGGGGGCGCGTGGCTACACCTTC
CASSLIDSLEGARGYTF
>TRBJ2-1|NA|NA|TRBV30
TGTGCCTGGAGTCCCGGCCTAGCTACCGCGGATGAGCAGTTCTTC
CAWSPGLATADEQFF
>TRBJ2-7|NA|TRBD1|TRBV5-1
TGCGCCAGCAGCCAAACTCGACAGGGAACCTACGAGCAGTACTTC
CASSQTRQGTYEQYF